This TCR beta chain was recorded in a study of blood T cell repertoires in COVID-19 (dated by TCRdb to about 2020). Looking at the study overall: Samples from collaborators originated in the United States, Italy and Spain and spanned both the acute and convalescent phases of COVID-19. HLA class I and class II types, where available, came from metadata supplied by the sample provider rather than from assay-based typing. A freely available public database, intended as a resource for researchers studying the immune response to SARS-CoV-2, is where the repertoires were released. Samples were obtained from the ongoing ImmuneRACE study (first 160 participants) and from 1,254 subjects provided by 6 global collaborators. The dataset comprised deeply sampled blood TCRbeta repertoires from subjects exposed to, actively infected with, or recovered from COVID-19. The material from the prospective study consisted of cDNA or gDNA derived from T cells, B-cell-depleted T cells, or PBMCs. Nearly every sample came with metadata listing a de-identified subject ID, COVID-19 status, age in years and sex. Results the study describes overall, beyond this receptor: The quantity of clinical and demographic metadata differed by source and by participant and was supplied without curation.

The CDR3 contains 17 residues, cysteine and phenylalanine counted. Kept here is only the CDR3 DNA, which spans 51 bases and is read in frame from base 1. Points on this clone: Its specific antigen is unknown. Within one base of it there is no much larger clone, and no base qualities were kept.

TCRbeta CDR3 regions were amplified from genomic DNA using the immunoSEQ Assay, a bias-controlled multiplex PCR. The original methods were these. Within the assay, amplification of reference gene primers was used to estimate how many nucleated cells each sample contained. Sequence reads were collapsed and filtered to measure the absolute abundance of every unique TCRbeta CDR3 rearrangement. Productive Simpson clonality was computed per sample as the square root of Simpson's diversity index over productive rearrangements. The table comes from immuneACCESS by way of TCRdb, which keeps in-frame sequences with V and J called. Part of the clones is missing from these tables; in studies checked, under half for an unresolved V gene and the rest for unknown reasons. The V and J calls and clone size come from that table; D and trimming were worked out from the DNA. This sample lists 95,000 to 150,000 clones; roughly three quarters were detected once. The ten most abundant clones make up roughly 7.9% of the sample.

Each collaborating institution followed its own protocols to collect whole blood in K2EDTA tubes. For TCRbeta analysis, collaborator samples were shipped as frozen whole blood, as isolated PBMCs, or as DNA extracted from either sample type. The V and J segments used are TRBV21-1 and TRBJ2-5; the table's D call TRBD1 went unverified against the DNA. TRBV21-1 is assigned pseudogene status. This sequence originates from a human donor in a cohort sampled during active COVID-19. What was sequenced was peripheral blood. The CDR3 here reads CASNHRGQTRRQETQYF. The DNA is as follows: TGTGCCAGCAACCATAGGGGGCAGACTAGACGGCAAGAGACCCAGTACTTC.